The rows below give T cell receptor beta chains drawn from one sample of a study of shared clonotypes between healthy human individuals. Assay used: immunoSEQ multiplex PCR; TCRdb lists only in-frame clones, some missing. This sample has about 490,000 clones, with 70% to 80% found just once. What was sequenced was PBMCs. These receptor sequences come from a woman in her 40s in good health. Some clones in this sample may be carry-over from other donors' samples. Each CDR3 is given with its conserved first and last residue. A D gene is named only where the DNA matches it firmly. Clone size is shown for a subset of rows, as once, few, many or a class of expanded clone.

CDR3 protein,CDR3 DNA,V gene,J gene,D gene,clone size
CASSQVDRGTEAFF,TGCGCCAGCAGCCAAGTTGACAGGGGCACTGAAGCTTTCTTT,TRBV4-1,TRBJ1-1,TRBD1,many
CATRDRAQNYGYTF,TGTGCCACCAGGGACAGGGCACAGAACTATGGCTACACCTTC,TRBV10-3,TRBJ1-2,TRBD1,.
CASSLDRRNTEAFF,TGTGCCAGCAGCTTAGATAGGAGGAACACTGAAGCTTTCTTT,TRBV11-2,TRBJ1-1,.,.
CASSVADRGPPGELFF,TGTGCCAGCAGCGTAGCTGACAGGGGGCCCCCCGGGGAGCTGTTTTTT,TRBV9,TRBJ2-2,TRBD1,.
CASSPTSGENTGELFF,TGTGCTAGCAGCCCGACTAGCGGGGAGAACACCGGGGAGCTGTTTTTT,TRBV7-7,TRBJ2-2,TRBD2,.
CASSLRGGAAETQYF,TGTGCCAGCAGCTTACGGGGGGGGGCTGCAGAGACCCAGTACTTC,TRBV11-3,TRBJ2-5,TRBD2,.
CASSSLRGPTYEQYF,TGTGCCAGCAGCTCCCTCAGGGGACCTACCTACGAGCAGTACTTC,TRBV11-2,TRBJ2-7,.,.
CASRGTSGRFEQYF,TGTGCCAGCAGGGGGACTAGCGGGAGATTCGAGCAGTACTTC,TRBV2,TRBJ2-7,TRBD2,.
CASSLVGAGHGNQPQHF,TGTGCCAGCAGCTTAGTTGGGGCGGGACATGGAAATCAGCCCCAGCATTTT,TRBV7-2,TRBJ1-5,.,.
CASSPPVYSGANVLTF,TGTGCCAGCAGCCCCCCGGTCTACTCTGGGGCCAACGTCCTGACTTTC,TRBV7-9,TRBJ2-6,.,many
CASGSQGHNQPQHF,TGTGCCAGCGGTTCACAGGGGCACAATCAGCCCCAGCATTTT,TRBV28,TRBJ1-5,TRBD1,.
CAWSVFAGGVGYTF,TGTGCCTGGAGTGTATTTGCGGGGGGGGTCGGCTACACCTTC,TRBV30,TRBJ1-2,.,few
CASSLNPTGSEKLFF,TGTGCCAGCAGTTTAAATCCCACAGGATCTGAAAAACTGTTTTTT,TRBV28,TRBJ1-4,.,.
CASSATGTGIREQYF,TGCGCCAGCAGCGCGACCGGGACAGGGATCCGCGAGCAGTACTTC,TRBV5-1,TRBJ2-7,TRBD1,.
CASSIELADTQYF,TGTGCCAGTAGTATAGAGCTTGCAGATACGCAGTATTTT,TRBV19,TRBJ2-3,.,.
CASSPITRRYEQYF,TGTGCCAGCAGTCCCATAACCCGACGATACGAGCAGTACTTC,TRBV27,TRBJ2-7,.,.
CASSPGVVGNEKLFF,TGTGCCAGCAGTCCCGGGGTGGTGGGCAATGAAAAACTGTTTTTT,TRBV5-4,TRBJ1-4,.,.
CASGGLAGGAREQYF,TGTGCCAGCGGAGGTCTAGCGGGAGGCGCGAGAGAGCAGTACTTC,TRBV6-1,TRBJ2-7,TRBD2,.
CASKAGGLDTQYF,TGTGCCAGCAAAGCGGGAGGCCTAGATACGCAGTATTTT,TRBV6-6,TRBJ2-3,TRBD2,.
CASSYALGMNTEAFF,TGTGCCAGCAGTTACGCACTAGGGATGAACACTGAAGCTTTCTTT,TRBV6-5,TRBJ1-1,.,once
CASSPMGGYEQYF,TGCGCCAGCAGCCCTATGGGGGGCTACGAGCAGTACTTC,TRBV5-1,TRBJ2-7,.,.
CASSLGIRGDEQFF,TGTGCCAGCAGCTTGGGTATTAGGGGCGATGAGCAGTTCTTC,TRBV5-4,TRBJ2-1,.,.
CASSDSSNEQFF,TGCGCCAGCAGTGACAGCTCCAATGAGCAGTTCTTC,TRBV10-2,TRBJ2-1,.,.
CASRKEGASGIYEQYF,TGTGCCAGCAGGAAGGAGGGTGCTAGCGGGATATACGAGCAGTACTTC,TRBV7-2,TRBJ2-7,TRBD2,.
CASSFGQGSYNEQFF,TGTGCCAGCAGCTTCGGACAGGGCTCCTACAATGAGCAGTTCTTC,TRBV5-5,TRBJ2-1,TRBD1,.
CSVSSGSRNEQFF,TGCAGCGTTAGTAGCGGGAGTCGGAATGAGCAGTTCTTC,TRBV29-1,TRBJ2-1,TRBD2,.
CASSLGGLSTEAFF,TGTGCCAGCAGCTTAGGGGGTTTGAGCACTGAAGCTTTCTTT,TRBV7-9,TRBJ1-1,.,.
CASSFIAGAEDTQYF,TGTGCCAGCAGCTTTATAGCGGGAGCCGAAGATACGCAGTATTTT,TRBV5-6,TRBJ2-3,TRBD2,.
CASSSLRRGGTDTQYF,TGTGCCAGTAGTTCCCTACGGAGGGGAGGGACAGATACGCAGTATTTT,TRBV19,TRBJ2-3,TRBD2,.
CASSILGTGGAETQYF,TGTGCCAGCAGCATCCTAGGGACAGGGGGGGCGGAGACCCAGTACTTC,TRBV7-2,TRBJ2-5,TRBD1,once
CASSRVGNNEQFF,TGTGCCAGCAGCCGGGTAGGCAACAATGAGCAGTTCTTC,TRBV11-2,TRBJ2-1,.,.
CASSPTLQETQYF,TGTGCCAGCAGCCCCACTCTACAAGAGACCCAGTACTTC,TRBV7-3,TRBJ2-5,.,.
CASSVGGTEAFF,TGTGCCAGCAGCGTAGGAGGCACTGAAGCTTTCTTT,TRBV9,TRBJ1-1,.,few
CASSLGQGAGDTEAFF,TGTGCCAGCAGTTTAGGCCAGGGGGCAGGGGACACTGAAGCTTTCTTT,TRBV28,TRBJ1-1,TRBD1,.
CASSPTPIQGYTF,TGTGCCAGCAGCCCCACCCCCATTCAGGGCTACACCTTC,TRBV6-6,TRBJ1-2,.,.
CATSRGTGVNEKLFF,TGTGCCACCAGCAGAGGAACAGGAGTCAATGAAAAACTGTTTTTT,TRBV15,TRBJ1-4,.,.
CASRGQADSYEQYF,TGCGCCAGCAGAGGACAGGCCGACTCCTACGAGCAGTACTTC,TRBV5-1,TRBJ2-7,TRBD1,.
CASSLGGSGGAPYEQYF,TGTGCCAGCAGTTTAGGGGGTAGCGGAGGGGCCCCCTACGAGCAGTACTTC,TRBV28,TRBJ2-7,.,.
CASSIQGNTEAFF,TGTGCCAGCAGCATACAGGGGAACACTGAAGCTTTCTTT,TRBV7-3,TRBJ1-1,.,.
CASNQGARTEAFF,TGTGCCAGCAACCAGGGGGCGCGGACTGAAGCTTTCTTT,TRBV28,TRBJ1-1,TRBD1,.
CASRLIGQPYEQYF,TGTGCCAGCAGGCTTATCGGACAGCCCTACGAGCAGTACTTC,TRBV28,TRBJ2-7,.,.
CASSLYAGTDSYNEQFF,TGCGCCAGCAGCCTCTATGCCGGGACTGACTCCTACAATGAGCAGTTCTTC,TRBV4-3,TRBJ2-1,.,.
CASSVAQQNYGYTF,TGTGCCAGCAGCGTAGCCCAACAGAACTATGGCTACACCTTC,TRBV9,TRBJ1-2,.,.
CAISDLTSLRPHEQYF,TGTGCCATCAGTGATCTCACTAGCCTACGCCCTCACGAGCAGTACTTC,TRBV10-3,TRBJ2-7,.,many
CAISEPGGAEELFF,TGTGCCATCAGTGAGCCGGGGGGGGCGGAGGAGCTGTTTTTT,TRBV10-3,TRBJ2-2,TRBD2,.
CASSTGTPAKMTGELFF,TGTGCCAGCAGCACCGGGACACCCGCTAAAATGACCGGGGAGCTGTTTTTT,TRBV5-4,TRBJ2-2,.,.
CASSLDQSYGYTF,TGTGCCAGCAGCTTGGACCAATCCTATGGCTACACCTTC,TRBV5-4,TRBJ1-2,.,.
CASSDGAGGVNEQFF,TGTGCCAGCAGTGACGGCGCTGGCGGGGTCAATGAGCAGTTCTTC,TRBV6-4,TRBJ2-1,.,.
CSVEDPGGSYEQYF,TGCAGCGTTGAAGATCCGGGGGGCTCCTACGAGCAGTACTTC,TRBV29-1,TRBJ2-7,TRBD2,.
CASSSGQGDPQYF,TGTGCCAGCTCATCGGGACAGGGGGATCCGCAGTATTTT,TRBV18,TRBJ2-3,TRBD1,.
CASSAGRGYGQPQHF,TGTGCCAGCAGCGCCGGGCGGGGCTACGGTCAGCCCCAGCATTTT,TRBV2,TRBJ1-5,.,.
CASSGTSETTGELFF,TGCGCCAGCAGTGGGACTAGCGAGACCACCGGGGAGCTGTTTTTT,TRBV10-1,TRBJ2-2,TRBD2,.
CSVGVGGGSTDTQYF,TGCAGCGTTGGCGTTGGGGGGGGTTCCACAGATACGCAGTATTTT,TRBV29-1,TRBJ2-3,TRBD2,.
CASSLAGDGTGELFF,TGTGCCAGCAGCCTAGCGGGAGATGGCACCGGGGAGCTGTTTTTT,TRBV7-9,TRBJ2-2,TRBD2,few
CASSLTRSGNTIYF,TGTGCCAGCAGCTTAACCCGTAGTGGAAACACCATATATTTT,TRBV7-9,TRBJ1-3,.,.
CTSSPEHPGIGELFF,TGTACCAGCAGCCCGGAACATCCGGGCATCGGGGAGCTGTTTTTT,TRBV9,TRBJ2-2,.,.
CAWAQRGGGLYNEQFF,TGTGCCTGGGCCCAACGAGGGGGGGGTCTCTACAATGAGCAGTTCTTC,TRBV30,TRBJ2-1,.,.
CASSTTSGSRSYNEQFF,TGTGCCAGCAGTACGACTAGCGGGAGTAGGTCCTACAATGAGCAGTTCTTC,TRBV27,TRBJ2-1,TRBD2,.
CASSTFGQPQETQYF,TGTGCCAGTAGTACCTTCGGACAGCCTCAAGAGACCCAGTACTTC,TRBV19,TRBJ2-5,.,.